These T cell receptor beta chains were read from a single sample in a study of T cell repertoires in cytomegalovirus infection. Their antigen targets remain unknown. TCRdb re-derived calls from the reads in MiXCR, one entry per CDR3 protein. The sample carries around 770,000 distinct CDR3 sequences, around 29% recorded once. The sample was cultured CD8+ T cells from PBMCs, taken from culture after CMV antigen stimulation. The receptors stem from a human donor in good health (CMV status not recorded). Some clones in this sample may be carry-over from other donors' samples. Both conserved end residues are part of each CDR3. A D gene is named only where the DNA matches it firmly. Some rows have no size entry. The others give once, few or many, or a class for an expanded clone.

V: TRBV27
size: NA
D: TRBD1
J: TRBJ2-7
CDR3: CASSRDRGSHEQYF
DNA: TGTGCCAGCAGCCGGGACAGGGGTTCTCACGAGCAGTACTTC

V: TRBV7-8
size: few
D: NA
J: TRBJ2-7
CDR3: CASSLARTLYEQYF
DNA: TGTGCCAGCAGCTTAGCCCGAACGCTCTACGAGCAGTACTTC

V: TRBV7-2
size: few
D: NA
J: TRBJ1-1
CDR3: CASRVIPRANTEAFF
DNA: TGTGCCAGCAGGGTAATCCCCCGGGCGAACACTGAAGCTTTCTTT

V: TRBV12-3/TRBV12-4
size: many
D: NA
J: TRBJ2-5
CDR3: CASSTRWGGASQETQYF
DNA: TGTGCCAGCAGTACAAGGTGGGGCGGGGCGTCCCAAGAGACCCAGTACTTC

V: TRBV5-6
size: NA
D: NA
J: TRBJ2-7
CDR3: CASSSGVAFEYF
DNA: TGTGCCAGCAGCTCTGGGGTAGCTTTCGAGTACTTC

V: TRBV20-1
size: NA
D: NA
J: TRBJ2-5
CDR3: CSAPRGTQYF
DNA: TGCAGTGCTCCTCGGGGGACCCAGTACTTC

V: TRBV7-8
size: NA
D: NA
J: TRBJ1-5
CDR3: CASSSRTGSNQPQHF
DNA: TGTGCCAGCAGCTCCCGGACGGGAAGCAATCAGCCCCAGCATTTT

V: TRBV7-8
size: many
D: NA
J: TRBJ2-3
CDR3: CASSSQGTPVTDTQYF
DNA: TGTGCCAGCAGCTCCCAGGGAACTCCGGTAACCGATACGCAGTATTTT

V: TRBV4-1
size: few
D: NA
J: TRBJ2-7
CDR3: CASSRGQPDEQYF
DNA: TGCGCCAGCAGCCGCGGACAGCCCGACGAGCAGTACTTC

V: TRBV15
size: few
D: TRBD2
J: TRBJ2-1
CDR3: CATSSGSGGYPYNEQFF
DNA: TGTGCCACCAGCAGCGGTAGCGGGGGTTACCCTTACAATGAGCAGTTCTTC

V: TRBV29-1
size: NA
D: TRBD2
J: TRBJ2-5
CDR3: CSVIIIAGTQETQYF
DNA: TGCAGCGTTATCATTATAGCGGGGACCCAAGAGACCCAGTACTTC

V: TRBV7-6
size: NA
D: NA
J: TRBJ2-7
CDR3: CASSLYPPQAPGYEQYF
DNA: TGTGCCAGCAGCTTATATCCACCCCAAGCTCCGGGTTACGAGCAGTACTTC

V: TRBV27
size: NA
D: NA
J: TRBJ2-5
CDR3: CASSSRWTAGETQYF
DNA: TGTGCCAGCAGTTCTCGTTGGACCGCAGGGGAGACCCAGTACTTC

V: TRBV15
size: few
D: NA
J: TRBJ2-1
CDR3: CATSRGMDTDYNEQFF
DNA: TGTGCCACCAGCAGAGGCATGGACACTGACTACAATGAGCAGTTCTTC

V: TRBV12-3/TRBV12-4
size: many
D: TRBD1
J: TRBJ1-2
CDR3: CASRDDRGLASSGYTF
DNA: TGTGCCAGCAGAGACGACAGGGGGCTCGCGTCCTCTGGCTACACCTTC

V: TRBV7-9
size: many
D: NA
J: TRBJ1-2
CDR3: CASSSGGGTNYGYTF
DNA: TGTGCCAGCAGCTCGGGCGGCGGCACCAACTATGGCTACACCTTC

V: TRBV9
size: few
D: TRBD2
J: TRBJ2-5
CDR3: CASSVSSGGQETQYF
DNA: TGTGCCAGCAGCGTTTCGAGCGGGGGACAAGAGACCCAGTACTTC

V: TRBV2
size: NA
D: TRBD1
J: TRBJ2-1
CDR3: CASRDRDREHEQFF
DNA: TGTGCCAGCAGAGATCGGGACAGGGAGCACGAGCAGTTCTTC

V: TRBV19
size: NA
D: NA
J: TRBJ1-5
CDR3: CASNRPGSLNQPQHF
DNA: TGTGCCAGTAACCGTCCGGGGTCCCTCAATCAGCCCCAGCATTTT

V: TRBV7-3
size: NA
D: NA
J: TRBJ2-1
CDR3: CASSLKVASSYNEQFF
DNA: TGTGCCAGCAGCTTAAAGGTAGCGAGCTCCTACAATGAGCAGTTCTTC

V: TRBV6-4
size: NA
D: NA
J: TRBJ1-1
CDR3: CASSDWAGTEAFF
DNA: TGTGCCAGCAGTGACTGGGCGGGCACTGAAGCTTTCTTT

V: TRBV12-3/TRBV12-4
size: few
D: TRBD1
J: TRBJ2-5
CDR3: CASTMDRGRLGGTQYF
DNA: TGTGCCAGCACCATGGACAGGGGGCGGCTGGGGGGGACCCAGTACTTC

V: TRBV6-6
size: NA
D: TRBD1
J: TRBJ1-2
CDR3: CASSYSRDRDYGYTF
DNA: TGTGCCAGCAGTTACTCGAGGGACAGGGACTATGGCTACACCTTC

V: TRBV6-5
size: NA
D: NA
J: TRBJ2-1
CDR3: CASSYSKSSGWNEQFF
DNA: TGTGCCAGCAGTTACTCGAAAAGTAGCGGTTGGAATGAGCAGTTCTTC

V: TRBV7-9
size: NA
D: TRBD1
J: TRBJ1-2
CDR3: CASSGQGSFGYTF
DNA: TGTGCCAGTTCGGGACAGGGGTCATTCGGCTACACCTTC

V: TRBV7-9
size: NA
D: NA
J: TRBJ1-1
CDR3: CASSLPWGVTEAFF
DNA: TGTGCCAGCAGCCTACCGTGGGGGGTCACTGAAGCTTTCTTT

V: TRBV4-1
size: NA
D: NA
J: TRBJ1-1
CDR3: CASSQGTVMNTEAFF
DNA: TGCGCCAGCAGCCAAGGGACAGTGATGAACACTGAAGCTTTCTTT

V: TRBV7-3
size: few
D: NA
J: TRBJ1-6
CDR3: CASDRLSSYNSPLHF
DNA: TGTGCCAGCGACAGGCTGAGCTCCTATAATTCACCCCTCCACTTT

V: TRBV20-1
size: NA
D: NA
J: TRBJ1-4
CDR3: CSAHRVATNEKLFF
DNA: TGCAGTGCTCACAGGGTAGCAACTAATGAAAAACTGTTTTTT

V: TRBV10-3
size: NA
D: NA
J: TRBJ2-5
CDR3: CAISGATLQLNQETQYF
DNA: TGTGCCATCAGTGGGGCAACCCTACAGCTTAACCAAGAGACCCAGTACTTC

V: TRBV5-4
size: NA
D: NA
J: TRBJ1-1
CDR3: CASSPSLVYTEAFF
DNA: TGTGCCAGCAGCCCTAGTCTAGTGTACACTGAAGCTTTCTTT

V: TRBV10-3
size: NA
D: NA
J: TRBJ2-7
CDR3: CAISVNIGSAYEQYF
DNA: TGTGCCATCAGTGTTAACATCGGTTCAGCCTACGAGCAGTACTTC

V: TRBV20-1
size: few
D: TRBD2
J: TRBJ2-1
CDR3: CSAVTGGNYNEQFF
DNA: TGCAGTGCTGTGACGGGGGGGAACTACAATGAGCAGTTCTTC

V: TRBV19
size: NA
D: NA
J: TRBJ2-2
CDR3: CASSPSPVPNTGELFF
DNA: TGTGCCAGTAGTCCCTCTCCGGTCCCGAACACCGGGGAGCTGTTTTTT

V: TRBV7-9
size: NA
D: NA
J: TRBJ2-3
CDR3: CASSSTGQLSTDTQYF
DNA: TGTGCCAGCAGCTCGACCGGACAGCTTAGCACAGATACGCAGTATTTT

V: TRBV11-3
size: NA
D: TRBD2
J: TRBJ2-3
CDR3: CASSNYLAGDTDTQYF
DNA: TGTGCCAGCAGCAACTACCTAGCGGGGGACACAGATACGCAGTATTTT

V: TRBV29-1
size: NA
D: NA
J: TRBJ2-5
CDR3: CSAVDETQYF
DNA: TGCAGCGCCGTAGATGAGACCCAGTACTTC

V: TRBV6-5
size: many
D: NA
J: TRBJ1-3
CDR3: CASSYPRRERRNTIYF
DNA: TGTGCCAGCAGTTACCCCCGCAGGGAGAGACGAAACACCATATATTTT

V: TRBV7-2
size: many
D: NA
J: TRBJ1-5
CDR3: CASSLWDINQPQHF
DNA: TGTGCCAGCAGCCTATGGGACATTAATCAGCCCCAGCATTTT

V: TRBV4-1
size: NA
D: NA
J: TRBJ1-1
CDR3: CASSHSGGPTEAFF
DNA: TGCGCCAGCAGCCACTCCGGGGGGCCAACTGAAGCTTTCTTT

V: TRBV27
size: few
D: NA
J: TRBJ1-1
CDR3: CASLDLGFSTEAFF
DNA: TGTGCCAGTCTCGACCTAGGGTTCTCCACTGAAGCTTTCTTT

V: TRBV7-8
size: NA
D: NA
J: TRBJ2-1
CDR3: CASSLGRQRTNEQFF
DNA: TGTGCCAGCAGCTTAGGTAGACAGCGAACTAATGAGCAGTTCTTC

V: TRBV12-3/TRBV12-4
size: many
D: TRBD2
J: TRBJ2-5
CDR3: CASSLSGGAVETQYF
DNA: TGTGCCAGCAGTTTAAGCGGGGGGGCGGTCGAGACCCAGTACTTC

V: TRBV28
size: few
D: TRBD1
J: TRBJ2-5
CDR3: CASSRDPGQGWETQYF
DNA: TGTGCCAGCAGCCGAGACCCGGGACAGGGTTGGGAGACCCAGTACTTC

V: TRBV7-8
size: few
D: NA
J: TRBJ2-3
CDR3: CASSLENADTQYF
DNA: TGTGCCAGCAGCTTGGAAAATGCAGATACGCAGTATTTT

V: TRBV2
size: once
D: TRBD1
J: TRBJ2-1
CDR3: CASSEIGTGNNEQFF
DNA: TGTGCCAGCAGTGAAATTGGGACAGGGAACAATGAGCAGTTCTTC

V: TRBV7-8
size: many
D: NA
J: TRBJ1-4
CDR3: CASSLARGGTGEKLFF
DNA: TGTGCCAGCAGCTTAGCCCGGGGGGGGACTGGTGAAAAACTGTTTTTT

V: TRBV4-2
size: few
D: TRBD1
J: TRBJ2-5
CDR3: CASSHGWTGEETQYF
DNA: TGTGCCAGCAGCCATGGGTGGACAGGGGAAGAGACCCAGTACTTC

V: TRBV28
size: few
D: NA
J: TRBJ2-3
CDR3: CASSTPGPTDTQYF
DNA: TGTGCCAGCAGTACCCCGGGGCCCACAGATACGCAGTATTTT

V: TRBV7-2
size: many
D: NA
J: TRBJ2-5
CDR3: CASSLFGRREETQYF
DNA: TGTGCCAGCAGCTTATTTGGCAGGCGAGAAGAGACCCAGTACTTC

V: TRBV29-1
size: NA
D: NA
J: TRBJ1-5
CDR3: CSVTLGNQPQHF
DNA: TGCAGCGTGACCCTGGGCAATCAGCCCCAGCATTTT

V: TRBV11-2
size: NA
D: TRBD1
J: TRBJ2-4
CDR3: CASSLGQGANIQYF
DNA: TGTGCCAGCAGCTTAGGACAGGGGGCAAACATTCAGTACTTC